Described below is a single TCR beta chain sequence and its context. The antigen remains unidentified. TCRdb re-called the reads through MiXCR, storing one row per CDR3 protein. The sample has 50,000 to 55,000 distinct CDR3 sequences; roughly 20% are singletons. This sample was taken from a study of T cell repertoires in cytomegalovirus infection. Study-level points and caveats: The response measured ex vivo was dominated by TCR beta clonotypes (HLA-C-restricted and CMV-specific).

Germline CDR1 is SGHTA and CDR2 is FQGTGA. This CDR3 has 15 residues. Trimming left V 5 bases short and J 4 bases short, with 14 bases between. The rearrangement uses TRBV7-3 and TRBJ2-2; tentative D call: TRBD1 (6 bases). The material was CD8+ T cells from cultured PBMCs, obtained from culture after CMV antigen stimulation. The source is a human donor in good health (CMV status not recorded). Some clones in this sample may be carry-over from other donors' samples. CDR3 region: CASSPRTGITGELFF. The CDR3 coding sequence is TGTGCCAGCAGCCCAAGAACAGGGATCACCGGGGAGCTGTTTTTT.